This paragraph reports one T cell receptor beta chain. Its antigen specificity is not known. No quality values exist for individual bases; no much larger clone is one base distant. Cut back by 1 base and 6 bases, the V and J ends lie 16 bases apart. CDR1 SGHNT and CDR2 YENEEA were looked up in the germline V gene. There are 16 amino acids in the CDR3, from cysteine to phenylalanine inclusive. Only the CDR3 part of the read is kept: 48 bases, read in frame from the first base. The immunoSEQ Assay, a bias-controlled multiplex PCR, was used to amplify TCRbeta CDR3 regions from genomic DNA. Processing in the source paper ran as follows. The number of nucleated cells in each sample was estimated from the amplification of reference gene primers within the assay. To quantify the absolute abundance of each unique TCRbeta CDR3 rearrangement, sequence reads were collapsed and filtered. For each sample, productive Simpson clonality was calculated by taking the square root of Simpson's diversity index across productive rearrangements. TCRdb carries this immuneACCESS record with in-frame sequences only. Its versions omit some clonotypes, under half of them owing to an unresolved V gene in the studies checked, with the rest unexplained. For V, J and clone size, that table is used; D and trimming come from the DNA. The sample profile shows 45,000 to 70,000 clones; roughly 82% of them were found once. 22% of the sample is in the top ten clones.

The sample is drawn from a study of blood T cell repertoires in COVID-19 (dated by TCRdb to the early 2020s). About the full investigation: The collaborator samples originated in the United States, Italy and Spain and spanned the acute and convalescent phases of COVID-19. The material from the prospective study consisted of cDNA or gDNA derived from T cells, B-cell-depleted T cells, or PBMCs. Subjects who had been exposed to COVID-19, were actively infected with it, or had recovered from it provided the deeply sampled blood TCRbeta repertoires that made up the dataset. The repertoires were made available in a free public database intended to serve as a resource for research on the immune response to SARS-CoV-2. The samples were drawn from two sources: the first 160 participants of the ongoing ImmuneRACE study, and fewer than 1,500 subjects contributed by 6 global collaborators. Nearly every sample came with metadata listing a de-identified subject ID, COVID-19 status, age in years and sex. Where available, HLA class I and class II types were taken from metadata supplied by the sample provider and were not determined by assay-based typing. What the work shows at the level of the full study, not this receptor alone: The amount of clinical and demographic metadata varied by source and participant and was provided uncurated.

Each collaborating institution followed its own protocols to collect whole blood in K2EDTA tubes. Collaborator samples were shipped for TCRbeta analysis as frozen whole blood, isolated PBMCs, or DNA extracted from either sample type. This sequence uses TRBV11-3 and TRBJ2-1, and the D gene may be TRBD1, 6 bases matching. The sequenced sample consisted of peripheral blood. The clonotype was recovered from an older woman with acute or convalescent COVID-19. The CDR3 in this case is CASSLGITGWANEQFF. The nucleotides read TGTGCCAGCAGCTTAGGTATCACAGGGTGGGCCAATGAGCAGTTCTTC.